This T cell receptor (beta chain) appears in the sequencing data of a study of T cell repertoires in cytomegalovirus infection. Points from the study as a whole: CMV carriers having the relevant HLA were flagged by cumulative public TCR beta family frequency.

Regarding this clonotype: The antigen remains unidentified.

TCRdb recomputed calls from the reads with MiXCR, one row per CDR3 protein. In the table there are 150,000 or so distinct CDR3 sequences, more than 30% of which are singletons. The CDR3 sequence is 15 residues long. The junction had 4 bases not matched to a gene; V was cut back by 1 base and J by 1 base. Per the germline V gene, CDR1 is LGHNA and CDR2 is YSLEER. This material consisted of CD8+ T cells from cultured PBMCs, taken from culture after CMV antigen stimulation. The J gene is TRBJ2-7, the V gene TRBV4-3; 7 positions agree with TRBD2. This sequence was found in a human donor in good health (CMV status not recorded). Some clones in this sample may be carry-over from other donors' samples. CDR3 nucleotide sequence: TGCGCCAGCAGCCAAGGTATGCGGGGGTCCTACGAGCAGTACTTC. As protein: CASSQGMRGSYEQYF.